Sequencing of this TCR beta chain was carried out in a study of blood T cell repertoires in COVID-19. Overall study: Spain, Italy and the United States supplied samples that represented acute and convalescent COVID-19. T cells, B-cell-depleted T cells, or PBMCs supplied cDNA or gDNA.

Per the original methods: The assay estimated nucleated cells by amplifying reference gene primers. Sequencing was performed with immunoSEQ multiplex PCR; in TCRdb, only in-frame clones are kept and a portion is missing. That table supplies the V and J calls and clone size; D and trimming were determined from the DNA. Of some 150,000 clones listed, 87% are singletons. Germline CDR1 reads MDHEN; CDR2 reads SYDVKM. The CDR3 is 14 residues long. With 4 bases removed from V and 6 bases from J, the gap between germline ends came to 15 bases. The gene calls are TRBV28 and TRBJ1-2, with a tentative D call TRBD1 (5 bases). Sequences were obtained from peripheral blood. The TCR originated in a woman in her fifties or sixties who had recovered from COVID-19. CDR3: CASSSPGTVDGYTF. The DNA for the CDR3 is TGTGCCAGCAGTTCTCCCGGGACTGTGGATGGCTACACCTTC.